This TCR beta chain is drawn from a study of blood T cell repertoires in COVID-19. About the study: The study drew acute and convalescent COVID-19 samples from the United States, Italy and Spain. The cDNA or gDNA used as material had been derived from T cells, B-cell-depleted T cells, or PBMCs.

Assay: immunoSEQ multiplex PCR; the TCRdb copy retains only in-frame clones and omits some. The data show 400,000 or so clones, 80% to 90% seen once. All enrollees were about 18 to 90 years old and from some 24 US areas. Allocation to cohorts depended on clinical history reported by the participants. The CDR3 runs to 16 residues. Trimming removed 1 base from V and 1 base from J; junction bases left unmatched: 5. Germline V gene data show CDR1 as SGHTA and CDR2 as FQGNSA. The gene calls are TRBV7-2 and TRBJ1-1, with TRBD1 matching 8 bases. The source material was PBMCs or T cells enriched from blood (not recorded which). The TCR was taken from a man aged 25 to 40 who had recovered from COVID-19. The CDR3 loop reads CASSLDGTGANTEAFF. The CDR3 DNA reads TGTGCCAGCAGCTTAGACGGGACAGGAGCGAACACTGAAGCTTTCTTT.